This T cell receptor beta chain was captured by sequencing in a study of CD8 T cells in ankylosing spondylitis. Study-wide points: Enrichment of disease-linked clones was reportedly significant in matched ankylosing spondylitis synovial fluid. Relatively scarce in peripheral blood, disease-linked clones were CD8+. A TCR beta motif of under 10 highly homologous variants appeared characteristic of ankylosing spondylitis blood.

Making use of molecular barcodes, quantitative 5'-RACE generated TCR beta libraries. TCRdb re-called the 5' RACE reads with MiXCR, one entry per CDR3 protein. The sample has some 240,000 distinct CDR3 sequences; approximately 9% are singletons. The table lists this clonotype with a few counts. Its target is unknown. Germline V lookup: CDR1 GTSNPN, CDR2 SVGIG (reference sequence). The CDR3 spans 11 residues. The ends were cut back, 3 bases at V and 4 bases at J, with 7 bases in the middle. The chain combines TRBV30 with TRBJ2-7; no clear D. Material for sequencing was blood, either unsorted or a sorted T cell fraction (not recorded which). The sequence came from a male donor with ankylosing spondylitis or in good health (not recorded which). CDR3 region: CAWSSWYEQYF. CDR3 in DNA: TGTGCCTGGAGCTCGTGGTACGAGCAGTACTTC.